This T cell receptor (beta chain) was profiled in a study of T cell responses to AZD1222 COVID-19 vaccine. For this clone: As yet, its antigen is unknown. Mismatch with germline at one junction end may stem from a read error.

General study findings and limits: Donors were chiefly white British, with a greater number of females, and clonal diversity was perhaps underestimated. The study found vaccine-associated CD4 TCRs spanning spike, dominant at 160-218 and 743-854. Spike-specific TCR breadth rose after two AZD1222 doses, and depth rose as well. As reported, nearly half of all spike-specific TCRs target variant regions that are unmutated.

TCRdb's copy holds only in-frame clones and misses some; the assay was immunoSEQ multiplex PCR. Of approximately 110,000 clones listed, roughly 87% are singletons. The germline V gene has CDR1 SNHLY and CDR2 FYNNEI. This CDR3 is built from 14 residues. The sample in question was peripheral blood, obtained on day 0 of AZD1222 vaccination. The rearrangement links TRBV2 to TRBJ2-7; 9 bases agree with TRBD1. The TCR comes from an adult in good health. Here the CDR3 DNA reads TGTGCCAGCAGGGCGGGACAGGGAGGAGCTCTGAAATGCTTC. Translated: CASRAGQGGALKCF.